This TCR beta chain was captured by sequencing in a study of early T cells in non-severe SARS-CoV-2 infection. From germline, CDR1 is SGHVS and CDR2 FNYEAQ. The CDR3 has 14 amino acids. V shed 8 bases and J shed 6 bases, with 16 bases lying between them. TCRdb called the 5' RACE reads again in MiXCR, with one record for every CDR3 protein. This table has 65,000 to 75,000 distinct CDR3 sequences, roughly 4.9% appearing once. This clonotype was picked up many times. The sequence was obtained from an adult who was a healthcare worker with PCR-confirmed SARS-CoV-2 infection or an uninfected control (not recorded which). The donor label of this sample is uncertain. The chain recombines TRBV7-6 with TRBJ2-2; D is possibly TRBD1 or TRBD2 (5 bases each). Specimen: whole blood, collected at baseline. CDR3 in amino acids: CASGGTNGAGELFF. The CDR3 DNA follows: TGTGCCAGCGGGGGAACTAACGGGGCCGGGGAGCTGTTTTTT. The whole variable domain, remainder taken from reference TRBV7-6 and TRBJ2-2, is GAGVSQSPRYKVTKRGQDVALRCDPISGHVSLYWYRQALGQGPEFLTYFNYEAQQDKSGLPNDRFSAERPEGSISTLTIQRTEQRDSAMYRCASGGTNGAGELFFGEGSRLTVL.